These T cell receptor beta chains were read from a single sample in a study of cytomegalovirus exposure and HLA in healthy donors. The assay was immunoSEQ multiplex PCR, and TCRdb's table has in-frame clones only and misses some. The sample records about 180,000 clones, 65% to 80% being singletons. The sample taken for sequencing was PBMCs. The origin of the receptors is a woman between 40 and 50 years old in good health and CMV-seronegative. The conserved cysteine and the conserved F or W are not part of the CDR3 here. The order of the fields is J gene, V gene, CDR3 protein.

J: TRBJ2-1; V: TRBV7-3; CDR3: ASSLSVFSYNEQF
J: TRBJ2-1; V: TRBV27; CDR3: ASSSSSYNEQF
J: TRBJ1-1; V: TRBV7-9; CDR3: ASSFELTEAF
J: TRBJ2-7; V: TRBV6-1; CDR3: ASSEGSFQY
J: TRBJ2-7; V: TRBV5-1; CDR3: ASKPGGEQY
J: TRBJ2-3; V: TRBV5-4; CDR3: ASSLDGTGGPTDTQY
J: TRBJ1-1; V: TRBV6-4; CDR3: ASRPPSGWNTEAF
J: TRBJ1-2; V: TRBV2; CDR3: ASRGPRQAGGYT
J: TRBJ2-4; V: TRBV11-2; CDR3: ASSLGRQDRLQY
J: TRBJ1-2; V: TRBV10-1; CDR3: ASSESSGGGYT
J: TRBJ1-6; V: TRBV5-6; CDR3: ASSPRGQAFGSPLH
J: TRBJ2-5; V: TRBV29-1; CDR3: SVEIAARRQGETQY
J: TRBJ1-3; V: TRBV5-5; CDR3: ASSLAPGTGPGNTIY
J: TRBJ2-2; V: TRBV5-1; CDR3: ASSPLAGAGELF
J: TRBJ1-3; V: TRBV5-1; CDR3: ASSWREGGTGNTIY
J: TRBJ2-3; V: TRBV19; CDR3: ASSITLWTSGRTDTQY
J: TRBJ1-6; V: TRBV6-6; CDR3: ASSYSAGSNSPLH
J: TRBJ2-3; V: TRBV5-1; CDR3: ASSSASGWSQY
J: TRBJ1-4; V: TRBV19; CDR3: ASTKRRTGIQPPNEKLF
J: TRBJ1-2; V: TRBV28; CDR3: ASSPLGPGTGGSYGYT
J: TRBJ1-6; V: TRBV7-9; CDR3: ASSRGSRQLSNSPLH
J: TRBJ2-1; V: TRBV6-1; CDR3: ASKTSGSPWDEQF
J: TRBJ2-2; V: TRBV19; CDR3: ASSPSLAGGLNTGELF
J: TRBJ1-2; V: TRBV27; CDR3: ASSLLAGGGYT
J: TRBJ2-5; V: TRBV15; CDR3: ATSRDTGTSAEETQY
J: TRBJ1-2; V: TRBV7-9; CDR3: ASSSTLPQNTNYGYT